Listed here are 19 T cell receptor beta chains from one sample, sequenced in a study of T cells after yellow fever vaccination. Using its own MiXCR run on the 5' RACE reads, TCRdb lists one record per CDR3 protein. Of about 30,000 distinct CDR3 sequences in the sample, nearly 4.5% are singletons; the top ten hold about 47%. Sequencing used CD8+ T cells sorted from PBMCs, obtained 5 days after the yellow fever booster vaccination. These receptors originate from a man between 25 and 39 years old who received the YFV17D yellow fever vaccine.

There are many counts of this clonotype. The chain employs TRBV12-3 or TRBV12-4 and TRBJ2-1; no definite D call. The CDR3 runs to 13 residues. The V and J ends lost 10 bases and 2 bases respectively, with 12 bases between them. This CDR3 is CAITPSAYNEQFF. CDR3 DNA: TGTGCCATAACTCCGAGCGCCTACAATGAGCAGTTCTTC.

Many counts were recorded for this clonotype. The chain is built from TRBV12-3 or TRBV12-4 and TRBJ2-1; 8 nucleotides match TRBD2. V dropped 6 bases and J dropped 3; count of bases not matched to a gene: 7. The CDR3 extends over 15 amino acids. DNA of the CDR3: TGTGCCAGCAGCGAACCGGGACTAGACTACAATGAGCAGTTCTTC. It yields the protein CASSEPGLDYNEQFF.

This clonotype was observed many times. This chain's CDR3 is CASSLLAGNTDTQYF. In DNA, the CDR3 is TGTGCCAGTAGTCTTCTAGCGGGAAACACAGATACGCAGTATTTT. The chain uses TRBV19 and TRBJ2-3, with TRBD2 matching over 9 bases. There are 15 residues in the CDR3. The germline V gene has CDR1 LNHDA and CDR2 SQIVND (reference sequence). V was pared by 5 bases and J by 2 bases, with 5 bases of the junction left unmatched.

This clonotype appeared a single time. This clone may be a read error of a much larger clone one base away. The J gene is TRBJ2-5, the V gene TRBV5-1; 7 bases are shared with TRBD2. Germline V lookup: CDR1 SGHRS, CDR2 YFSETQ. This CDR3 contains 13 residues. Unmatched junction bases numbered 6, after V lost 6 bases and J lost 4 bases. CDR3 in amino acids: CASMLAARETQYF. CDR3 sequence (DNA): TGCGCCAGCATGCTAGCGGCTCGAGAGACCCAGTACTTC.

This clonotype was recorded at least ten times. J is TRBJ1-2 and V is TRBV5-1, with D possibly matching TRBD1 (5 bases). The germline V gene encodes CDR1 SGHRS and CDR2 YFSETQ. This CDR3 contains 14 residues. Trimming left V 4 bases short and J 3 bases short, with 13 bases between. The CDR3 loop is CASSPGRADYGYTF. CDR3 in DNA: TGCGCCAGCAGCCCGGGGCGGGCAGACTATGGCTACACCTTC. Full variable domain (outside the CDR3, taken from reference TRBV5-1 and TRBJ1-2): KAGVTQTPRYLIKTRGQQVTLSCSPISGHRSVSWYQQTPGQGLQFLFEYFSETQRNKGNFPGRFSGRQFSNSRSEMNVSTLELGDSALYLCASSPGRADYGYTFGSGTRLTVV.

This clonotype came up many times. The rearrangement joins TRBV6-1 to TRBJ2-7, with TRBD2 identical over 7 bases. With 3 bases clipped from V and 1 base from J, the junction kept 9 bases outside the gene matches. The length of the CDR3 is 16 residues. CDR1 is MNHNS, CDR2 SASEGT, per germline. This chain's CDR3 is CASSEGEAGPSYEQYF. For the CDR3, the DNA is TGTGCCAGCAGTGAGGGGGAAGCGGGGCCGTCCTACGAGCAGTACTTC.

In this sample, this clonotype turned up many times. This chain uses TRBV20-1 with TRBJ2-1; 13 nucleotides align to TRBD2. The germline gives CDR1 DFQATT, CDR2 SNEGSKA (reference sequence). The CDR3 spans 15 residues. The ends lost 1 base at V and 6 bases at J; junction bases unmatched: 3. This CDR3 reads CSARGTSGSINEQFF. The CDR3 nucleotides read TGCAGTGCTAGAGGGACTAGCGGGAGTATCAATGAGCAGTTCTTC.

Ten or more counts support this clonotype. The V gene is TRBV29-1, the J gene TRBJ2-7; D tentatively reads TRBD1 or TRBD2 (5 bases each). Germline V CDR1 and CDR2: SQVTM, ANQGSEA. CDR3 length: 12 residues. Trimming took off 7 bases at V and 2 bases at J, with 12 bases between the two ends. The CDR3 is CSGRDGPYEQYF. CDR3 sequence (DNA): TGCAGCGGCCGGGACGGGCCCTACGAGCAGTACTTC.

This clonotype was detected many times. The CDR3 coding sequence is TGTGCCAGCAGCTCCCGGGACGGACCCCTCGGGGAGCAGTACTTC. It specifies CASSSRDGPLGEQYF. The chain carries TRBV7-2 and TRBJ2-7; D could derive from TRBD1 or TRBD2 (5 bases each). The V end lost 4 bases, the J end lost 7 bases, and 20 bases lay between the germline ends. CDR1 is SGHTA and CDR2 is FQGNSA in the germline V gene. This CDR3 contains 15 residues.

The sample holds many counts of this clonotype. The chain combines TRBV12-3 or TRBV12-4 with TRBJ2-3, with D perhaps assigned TRBD1 or TRBD2 (5 bases each). The CDR3 spans 14 residues. Trimming shortened V by 3 bases and J by 4 bases, and 11 bases separated the two germline ends. In DNA, the CDR3 is TGTGCCAGCAGTTTCAGGGTCGGGGCAGATACGCAGTATTTT. Its translation: CASSFRVGADTQYF.

This clonotype was seen at least ten times. The chain links TRBV27 to TRBJ2-2, with 7 bases identical to TRBD2. CDR3 length: 15 residues. Germline values: CDR1 MNHEY, CDR2 SMNVEV (reference sequence). V was pared by 2 bases and J by 3 bases, with 3 bases of the junction left unmatched. DNA for the CDR3: TGTGCCAGCAGTTTAGTTGCGGGAGACACCGGGGAGCTGTTTTTT. Its protein product is CASSLVAGDTGELFF.

This clonotype was observed a few times. V is TRBV28 and J is TRBJ1-1; D is unresolved. The germline V gene encodes CDR1 MDHEN and CDR2 SYDVKM. Trimming stripped 6 bases from V and 0 bases from J, with 11 bases between. The CDR3 spans 14 residues. CDR3 DNA: TGTGCCAGCAGAAACCGCGGTCTGAACACTGAAGCTTTCTTT. Translation gives CASRNRGLNTEAFF.

This clonotype was found many times. The chain recombines TRBV28 with TRBJ2-5; tentatively, D is TRBD1 (6 bases). The V end lost 4 bases, the J end lost 5 bases, and 8 bases lay between the germline ends. The CDR3 has 12 residues. Germline V gene data show CDR1 as MDHEN and CDR2 as SYDVKM. In DNA form, the CDR3 reads TGTGCCAGCAGTTCAGGGGACGAGACCCAGTACTTC. Its protein is CASSSGDETQYF. The variable domain in full, with the rest retrieved from reference TRBV28 and TRBJ2-5, is DVKVTQSSRYLVKRTGEKVFLECVQDMDHENMFWYRQDPGLGLRLIYFSYDVKMKEKGDIPEGYSVSREKKERFSLILESASTNQTSMYLCASSSGDETQYFGPGTRLLVL.

This clonotype occurred many times. This chain links TRBV4-1 with TRBJ1-1; D remains unclear. V shed 4 bases and J shed 1 base, with 13 bases lying between them. CDR3 length: 15 amino acids. Germline CDR1 MGHRA, CDR2 YSYEKL. CDR3 loop: CASSPREDGNTEAFF. The CDR3 nucleotides read TGCGCCAGCAGCCCCCGGGAAGACGGGAACACTGAAGCTTTCTTT.

Ten or more counts support this clonotype. The rearrangement joins TRBV3-1 to TRBJ2-1; TRBD2 matches 13 bases. CDR1 and CDR2 from the germline V gene are LGHDT and YNNKEL (reference sequence). Trimming removed 3 bases from V and 6 bases from J; junction bases left unmatched: 5. The CDR3 loop spans 16 amino acids. For the CDR3, the DNA is TGTGCCAGCAGCCACTCCGGGACTAGCGGGACCAATGAGCAGTTCTTC. Its translation: CASSHSGTSGTNEQFF.

There are many counts of this clonotype. V gene TRBV9 combines with J gene TRBJ2-5, with D possibly being TRBD1 or TRBD2 (5 bases each). Trimming stripped 2 bases from V and 1 base from J, with 9 bases between. The CDR3 loop spans 14 amino acids. Per the germline V gene, CDR1 is SGDLS and CDR2 is YYNGEE. CDR3 bases: TGTGCCAGCAGCGTGGTGGGGACCCAAGAGACCCAGTACTTC. Protein: CASSVVGTQETQYF.

This clonotype was seen many times. The gene calls are TRBV5-1 and TRBJ2-3, with D possibly TRBD1 on 6 matching bases. Trimming removed 5 bases from V and 2 bases from J, with 15 bases in between. The CDR3 runs to 15 residues. CDR1 and CDR2 from the germline V gene are SGHRS and YFSETQ. The CDR3: CASRPLQGPTDTQYF. The CDR3 bases are TGCGCCAGCAGACCCCTGCAGGGGCCCACAGATACGCAGTATTTT. The whole variable domain, filled in from reference TRBV5-1 and TRBJ2-3, reads KAGVTQTPRYLIKTRGQQVTLSCSPISGHRSVSWYQQTPGQGLQFLFEYFSETQRNKGNFPGRFSGRQFSNSRSEMNVSTLELGDSALYLCASRPLQGPTDTQYFGPGTRLTVL.

This clonotype was detected ten times or more. The chain carries TRBV6-2 or TRBV6-3 and TRBJ2-7; D unresolved. This CDR3 has 15 amino acids. From germline, CDR1 is MNHEY and CDR2 SVGEGT. V lost 7 bases and J 4 bases, leaving 20 bases between the germline ends. The CDR3 DNA is TGTGCCAGCACGCGTGGGGAATTGGCTATTTACGAGCAGTACTTC. Amino acids: CASTRGELAIYEQYF.

This clonotype was seen at least ten times. CDR3 protein: CASSARQGSFNEQFF. The CDR3, as DNA: TGTGCCAGCAGCGCCCGACAGGGTAGTTTCAATGAGCAGTTCTTC. V gene TRBV9 combines with J gene TRBJ2-1; TRBD1 agrees at 7 bases. V lost 3 bases and J lost 6; bases outside the gene matches: 9. The CDR3 spans 15 residues. From germline, CDR1 is SGDLS and CDR2 YYNGEE.